This T cell receptor beta chain is drawn from a study of T cells in Graves' hyperthyroidism and ophthalmopathy. Study results and limitations: In validation, the model predicted ophthalmopathy. These predictions came a median about 6.5 months before onset. In simple terms, a model built on 13 V-J features told ophthalmopathy apart from stable hyperthyroidism. Also found in blood were most expanded thyroid clonotypes above 0.001.

Points on this clonotype: Its antigen remains unidentified.

The ends were cut back, 4 bases at V and 8 bases at J, with 13 bases in the middle. The germline gives CDR1 SGHRS, CDR2 YFSETQ. CDR3 size: 14 residues. Amplification yielded TCR beta CDR3 regions, with RNA transcripts as the source. Using the HTBI primer set, a first-round RT-PCR was run on the TCR CDR3. TCRdb reanalysed the multiplex PCR reads using MiXCR and keeps one entry per CDR3 protein. This sample has approximately 640,000 distinct CDR3 sequences, with 45% found just once. The TCR originated in an adult man with Graves' disease, either hyperthyroidism or ophthalmopathy (not recorded which). Sequencing was performed on peripheral blood or thyroid tissue (not recorded which). The rearrangement joins TRBV5-1 to TRBJ1-6; D remains ambiguous. The CDR3 loop reads CASSRGAPDSPLHF. In nucleotides, the CDR3 is TGCGCCAGCAGCCGGGGAGCCCCGGATTCACCCCTCCACTTT.